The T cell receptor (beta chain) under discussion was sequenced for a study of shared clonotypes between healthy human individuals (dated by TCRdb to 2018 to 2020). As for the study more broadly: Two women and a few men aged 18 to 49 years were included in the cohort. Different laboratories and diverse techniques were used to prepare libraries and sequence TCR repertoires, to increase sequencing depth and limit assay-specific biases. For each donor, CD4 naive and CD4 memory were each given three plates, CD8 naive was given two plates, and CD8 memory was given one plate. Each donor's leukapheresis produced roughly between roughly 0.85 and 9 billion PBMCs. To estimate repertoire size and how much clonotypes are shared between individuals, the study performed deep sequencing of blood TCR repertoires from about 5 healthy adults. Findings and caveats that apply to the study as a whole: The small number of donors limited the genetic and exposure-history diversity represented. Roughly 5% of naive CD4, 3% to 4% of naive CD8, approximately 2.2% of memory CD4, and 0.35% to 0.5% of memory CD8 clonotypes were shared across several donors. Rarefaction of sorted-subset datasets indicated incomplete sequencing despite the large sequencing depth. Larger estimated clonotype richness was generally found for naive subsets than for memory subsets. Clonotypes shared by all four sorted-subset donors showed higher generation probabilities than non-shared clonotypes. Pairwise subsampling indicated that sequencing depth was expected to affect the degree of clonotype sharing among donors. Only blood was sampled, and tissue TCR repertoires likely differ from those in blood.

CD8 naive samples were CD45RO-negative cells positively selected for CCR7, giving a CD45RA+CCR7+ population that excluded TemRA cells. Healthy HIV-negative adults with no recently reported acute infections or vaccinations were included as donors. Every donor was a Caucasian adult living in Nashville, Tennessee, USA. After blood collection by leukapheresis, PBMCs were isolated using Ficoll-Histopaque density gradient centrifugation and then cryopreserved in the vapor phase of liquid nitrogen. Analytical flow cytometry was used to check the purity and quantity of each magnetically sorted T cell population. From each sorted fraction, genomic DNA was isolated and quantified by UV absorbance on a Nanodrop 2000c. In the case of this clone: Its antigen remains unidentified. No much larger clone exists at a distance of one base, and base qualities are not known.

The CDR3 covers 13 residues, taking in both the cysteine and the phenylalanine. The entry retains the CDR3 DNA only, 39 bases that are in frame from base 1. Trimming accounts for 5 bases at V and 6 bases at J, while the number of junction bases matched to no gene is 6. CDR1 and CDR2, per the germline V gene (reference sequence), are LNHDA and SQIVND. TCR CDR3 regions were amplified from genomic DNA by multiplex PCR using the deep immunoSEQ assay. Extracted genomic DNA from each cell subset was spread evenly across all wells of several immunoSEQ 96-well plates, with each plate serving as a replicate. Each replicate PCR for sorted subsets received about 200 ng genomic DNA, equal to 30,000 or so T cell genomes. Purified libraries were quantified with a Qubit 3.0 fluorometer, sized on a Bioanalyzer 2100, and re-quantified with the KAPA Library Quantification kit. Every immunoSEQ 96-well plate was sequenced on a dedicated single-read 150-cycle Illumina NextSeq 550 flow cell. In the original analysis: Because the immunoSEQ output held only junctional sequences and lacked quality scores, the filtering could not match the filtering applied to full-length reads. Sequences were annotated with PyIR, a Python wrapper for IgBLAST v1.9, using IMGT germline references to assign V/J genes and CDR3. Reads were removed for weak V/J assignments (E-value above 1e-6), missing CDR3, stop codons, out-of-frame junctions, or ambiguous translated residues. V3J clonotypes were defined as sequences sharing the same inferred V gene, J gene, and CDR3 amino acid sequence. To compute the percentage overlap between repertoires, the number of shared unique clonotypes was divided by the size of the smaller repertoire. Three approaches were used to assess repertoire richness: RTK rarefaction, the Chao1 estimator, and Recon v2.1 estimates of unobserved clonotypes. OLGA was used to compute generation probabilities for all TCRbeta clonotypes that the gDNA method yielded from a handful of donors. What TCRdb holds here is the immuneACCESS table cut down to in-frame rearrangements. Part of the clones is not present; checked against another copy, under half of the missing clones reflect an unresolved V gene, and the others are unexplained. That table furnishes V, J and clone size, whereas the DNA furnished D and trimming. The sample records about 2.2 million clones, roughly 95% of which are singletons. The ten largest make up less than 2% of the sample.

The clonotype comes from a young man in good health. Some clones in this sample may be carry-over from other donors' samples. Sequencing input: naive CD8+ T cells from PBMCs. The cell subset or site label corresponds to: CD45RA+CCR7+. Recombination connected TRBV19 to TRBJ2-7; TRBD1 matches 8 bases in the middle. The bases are TGTGCCAGTAGTCCAGGGACAGGAGGCGAGCAGTACTTC. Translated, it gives CASSPGTGGEQYF. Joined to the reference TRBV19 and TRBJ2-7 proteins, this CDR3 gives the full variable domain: DGGITQSPKYLFRKEGQNVTLSCEQNLNHDAMYWYRQDPGQGLRLIYYSQIVNDFQKGDIAEGYSVSREKKESFPLTVTSAQKNPTAFYLCASSPGTGGEQYFGPGTRLTVT.